These 7 T cell receptor beta chains came from one sample sequenced in a study of blood T cells in healthy people across ages. The authors ran a second PCR of roughly 6 to 12 cycles using a sample-barcoded 5' primer and a J-beta primer mix. TCRdb processed the 5' RACE reads anew with MiXCR; each CDR3 protein has one entry. The sample has 660,000 or so distinct CDR3 sequences, around three fifths seen once. Sequencing was carried out using blood. All receptors derive from a man in his sixties in good health.

This clonotype was seen a handful of times. The chain has TRBV5-1 and TRBJ2-5; 10 bases are a match to TRBD1. The CDR3 runs to 15 residues. Germline V gives CDR1 SGHRS, CDR2 YFSETQ. V was pared by 4 bases and J by 4 bases, with 7 bases of the junction left unmatched. In DNA, the CDR3 is TGCGCCAGCAGCACCGGGACAGGGGCTTCAGAGACCCAGTACTTC. Amino acid sequence: CASSTGTGASETQYF.

CDR3 coding DNA: TGCGCCAGCAGCTTGTTCACAGGGTCTTCAAATGAGCAGTTCTTC. Its protein product is CASSLFTGSSNEQFF. V gene TRBV5-1 combines with J gene TRBJ2-1; maybe TRBD1 (6 bases). The V gene's germline CDR1 is SGHRS and CDR2 YFSETQ. The CDR3 consists of 15 residues. V was cut by 1 base and J by 7 bases, with 15 bases left in between.

In nucleotides, the CDR3 is TGTGCCAGCAGCGTAGTGGGGCGAAACAATGAGCAGTTCTTC. Translating gives CASSVVGRNNEQFF. The V call is TRBV9, the J call TRBJ2-1, with D possibly TRBD1 on 5 matching bases. The V end was cut by 0 bases, the J end by 5 bases, with 9 bases between. The CDR3 consists of 14 residues. Germline assignment: CDR1 SGDLS and CDR2 YYNGEE.

V is TRBV27 and J is TRBJ2-7, with 8 bases lining up with TRBD1. The CDR3 is made up of 15 amino acids. V lost 6 bases and J lost 6; bases outside the gene matches: 13. Germline lookup yields CDR1 MNHEY and CDR2 SMNVEV (reference sequence). Here the CDR3 DNA reads TGTGCCAGCAGCAAAACCAGGGGGCATCACAGCGAGCAGTACTTC. Translating gives CASSKTRGHHSEQYF.

CDR3 nucleotide sequence: TGTGCCACCAGCAGAGACCCGAGGACAGGCTATGGCTACACCTTC. It encodes CATSRDPRTGYGYTF. This chain uses TRBV15 with TRBJ1-2, with 7 bases matching TRBD1. Germline V CDR1 and CDR2: LNHNV, YYDKDF (reference sequence). J gave up 4 bases and V 0 bases, and 5 bases lay outside the gene matches. This CDR3 contains 15 residues.

The rearrangement links TRBV7-2 to TRBJ2-3; D is perhaps TRBD2 (6 bases). Trimming shortened V by 5 bases and J by 1 base, and 16 bases separated the two germline ends. The CDR3 consists of 16 residues. Per germline, CDR1 SGHTA and CDR2 FQGNSA. CDR3 coding DNA: TGTGCCAGCAGCCGCAGTAGCGGAGGTGGCACAGATACGCAGTATTTT. Translating it yields CASSRSSGGGTDTQYF.

The V call is TRBV5-6, the J call TRBJ1-2; D possibly corresponds to TRBD1 (6 bases). The CDR3 contains 15 residues. Between the trimmed V and J ends, which lost 0 bases and 0 bases, there was a span of 9 bases. Looked up from germline, CDR1 is SGHDT and CDR2 is YYEEEE. The CDR3 protein is CASSLVQGPNYGYTF. CDR3 nucleotides: TGTGCCAGCAGCTTGGTACAGGGTCCTAACTATGGCTACACCTTC.